This TCR beta chain was observed in a study of cytomegalovirus exposure and HLA in healthy donors. Use of 60 Vbeta and 13 Jbeta primers characterized the PCR. Methods used by the authors: Later analysis identified approximately 88 million unique TCR beta chains, roughly 11 million shared. Sequenced by immunoSEQ multiplex PCR; TCRdb stores in-frame clones only, minus some. D and trimming come from the DNA, and the V and J calls and clone size come from that table. The table has around 180,000 clones, over 80% seen once. V lost 1 base and J lost 6, with 4 bases in between. This CDR3 region has 12 residues. Germline CDR1 reads SGHTA; CDR2 reads FQGNSA. Whole-study findings and limits: When analyzed later, a missense DCLRE1C variant was found to be linked to TCR beta V- and J-gene trimming. Earlier analysis looked at TCR beta V segments, and most were productive about 87% or about 30% of the time. CMV antigen specificity was confirmed in vitro for a few CMV-associated chains.

This clone was observed a handful of times. Its antigen is still unknown. Other DNA sequences within the sample encode an identical CDR3. The clonotype originates from a boy aged 2 to 10 in good health and CMV-seronegative. Sequencing was carried out using PBMCs. The V and J genes are TRBV7-2 and TRBJ2-1; the D is unclear. CDR3 loop: CASSLERNEQFF. CDR3 coding DNA: TGTGCCAGCAGCTTAGAGCGCAATGAGCAGTTCTTC. The full variable domain, with the rest looked up from reference TRBV7-2 and TRBJ2-1, is GAGVSQSPSNKVTEKGKDVELRCDPISGHTALYWYRQSLGQGLEFLIYFQGNSAPDKSGLPSDRFSAERTGGSVSTLTIQRTQQEDSAVYLCASSLERNEQFFGPGTRLTVL.